This passage covers 5 T cell receptor beta chains from one sample sequenced in a study of shared clonotypes between healthy human individuals. Here immunoSEQ multiplex PCR was the method, and the copy in TCRdb shows in-frame clones only, minus some. The sample has some 690,000 clones; roughly 88% are singletons. Sequencing used memory CD8+ T cells from PBMCs. Stated subset: CD45RO+ cells pooled with CCR7-negative TemRA cells. The receptors shown here come from a young man in good health. Some clones in this sample may be carry-over from other donors' samples.

The rearrangement links TRBV19 to TRBJ1-2; the D is unclear. This CDR3 is 11 amino acids long. Deletions cut 6 bases from V and 8 bases from J, with 10 bases between. Germline CDR1 is LNHDA and CDR2 is SQIVND (reference sequence). CDR3: CASSLLGGYTF. In DNA form, the CDR3 reads TGTGCCAGTAGCCTCTTGGGCGGCTACACCTTC.

The gene calls are TRBV7-3 and TRBJ1-1, with D maybe TRBD1 (6 bases). The V end lost 5 bases, the J end lost 6 bases, and 22 bases lay between the germline ends. CDR3 length equals 16 residues. Germline values: CDR1 SGHTA, CDR2 FQGTGA. CDR3 loop: CASSPRDTTRRAEAFF. The CDR3 DNA is TGTGCCAGCAGCCCTAGGGACACCACCCGGAGGGCTGAAGCTTTCTTT.

The chain uses TRBV27 and TRBJ2-2; 10 positions match TRBD2. Unmatched junction bases numbered 6, after V lost 4 bases and J lost 7 bases. CDR3 length: 15 residues. Germline CDR1 MNHEY, CDR2 SMNVEV (reference sequence). The CDR3 DNA follows: TGTGCCAGCAGTTCGCAGCGGGAGGGCAGCGGGGAGCTGTTTTTT. It translates to CASSSQREGSGELFF.

The genes are TRBV13 and TRBJ1-2; possible D gene TRBD1, 5 bases. Trimming took off 2 bases at V and 6 bases at J, with 19 bases between the two ends. This CDR3 has 16 residues. Germline CDR1 is PRHDT and CDR2 is FYEKMQ (reference sequence). The CDR3 is CASSLPEGPGSHGYTF. The CDR3 DNA is TGTGCCAGCAGCTTACCAGAGGGGCCCGGGTCGCATGGCTACACCTTC.

The chain recombines TRBV20-1 with TRBJ2-1, with D possibly TRBD1 on 6 matching bases. The CDR3 has 11 amino acids. The germline CDR1 and CDR2 sequences are DFQATT and SNEGSKA (reference sequence). Between the trimmed V and J ends, which lost 6 bases and 7 bases, there was a span of 10 bases. The CDR3 sequence: CSAPDRNEQFF. Written as DNA, the CDR3 is TGCAGTGCCCCGGACAGAAATGAGCAGTTCTTC.